Below, 13 T cell receptor beta chains from the same sample are listed, as sequenced in a study of shared clonotypes between healthy human individuals. TCRdb keeps only in-frame clones here, not all; method: immunoSEQ multiplex PCR. Among 2 million to 3 million clones listed, over 85% were seen once. Sequencing input: naive CD4+ T cells from PBMCs. Subset meaning: CD45RA+ positively selected. These receptors came from a man aged 18 to 29 in good health. Some clones in this sample may be carry-over from other donors' samples.

The CDR3 sequence is CASSVNNGRYNEQFF. CDR3 DNA: TGTGCCAGCAGCGTGAACAACGGGAGGTACAATGAGCAGTTCTTC. The J gene is TRBJ2-1, the V gene TRBV9, with 7 bases lining up with TRBD2. Germline assignment: CDR1 SGDLS and CDR2 YYNGEE. Trimming at V came to 2 bases and at J to 4 bases, leaving 6 bases not matched to a gene. This CDR3 has 15 amino acids.

The chain links TRBV5-1 to TRBJ2-5; 11 bases are shared with TRBD2. The ends lost 3 bases at V and 5 bases at J; junction bases unmatched: 9. Germline-derived CDR1 and CDR2 are SGHRS and YFSETQ. The CDR3 has 16 amino acids. The CDR3 bases are TGCGCCAGCAGCTCGGTGGCTAGCGGGAGGTGGGAGACCCAGTACTTC. This codes for CASSSVASGRWETQYF. The variable domain in full, with the rest retrieved from reference TRBV5-1 and TRBJ2-5, is KAGVTQTPRYLIKTRGQQVTLSCSPISGHRSVSWYQQTPGQGLQFLFEYFSETQRNKGNFPGRFSGRQFSNSRSEMNVSTLELGDSALYLCASSSVASGRWETQYFGPGTRLLVL.

The CDR3 DNA is TGTGCCAGCAGTTTAGACAGGGGGTACTCTGGGGCCAACGTCCTGACTTTC. Protein: CASSLDRGYSGANVLTF. This chain joins TRBV27 and TRBJ2-6; TRBD1 aligns across 9 bases. The CDR3 is made up of 17 amino acids. The V and J ends lost 2 bases and 0 bases, in that order; junction bases with no gene match: 2. Germline CDR1 reads MNHEY; CDR2 reads SMNVEV (reference sequence). Filled out from reference TRBV27 and TRBJ2-6, the complete variable domain reads EAQVTQNPRYLITVTGKKLTVTCSQNMNHEYMSWYRQDPGLGLRQIYYSMNVEVTDKGDVPEGYKVSRKEKRNFPLILESPSPNQTSLYFCASSLDRGYSGANVLTFGAGSRLTVL.

Only a few counts were recorded for this clone. This chain uses TRBV6-5 with TRBJ1-1, with D unresolved. Between the trimmed V and J ends, which lost 5 bases and 1 base, there was a span of 11 bases. Germline loops: CDR1 MNHEY, CDR2 SVGAGI. This CDR3 comprises 14 residues. CDR3 bases: TGTGCCAGCAGTCGCGGCACGTGGAACACTGAAGCTTTCTTT. Protein sequence: CASSRGTWNTEAFF.

Only one count was recorded for this clone. The sample carries other DNA sequences with the same CDR3. This chain links TRBV6-5 with TRBJ1-5; D gene ambiguous. This CDR3 is 15 amino acids long. V was pared by 0 bases and J by 1 base, with 7 bases between. The V gene's germline CDR1 is MNHEY and CDR2 SVGAGI. Here the CDR3 reads CASSYSGQSNQPQHF. DNA for the CDR3: TGTGCCAGCAGTTACTCTGGGCAGAGCAATCAGCCCCAGCATTTT.

The chain is built from TRBV11-2 and TRBJ2-7; TRBD2 matches at 11 bases. Trimming removed 4 bases from V and 4 bases from J; junction bases left unmatched: 3. Germline V gives CDR1 SGHAT, CDR2 FQNNGV. The CDR3 is made up of 14 amino acids. The CDR3 coding sequence is TGTGCCAGCAGCTCAACTAGCGGGGGATACGAGCAGTACTTC. Its protein is CASSSTSGGYEQYF.

This sequence joins TRBV28 and TRBJ2-2; 8 positions agree with TRBD1. The junction had 9 bases not matched to a gene; V was cut back by 8 bases and J by 7 bases. This CDR3 comprises 14 residues. The V gene's germline CDR1 is MDHEN and CDR2 SYDVKM. CDR3 sequence reads: CASYTRGRGGELFF. The CDR3, as DNA: TGTGCCAGCTATACCAGGGGGCGCGGCGGGGAGCTGTTTTTT.

The gene calls are TRBV4-2 and TRBJ1-3, with D perhaps TRBD1 (5 bases). The CDR3 has 17 residues. The germline CDR1 and CDR2 sequences are LGHNA and YNFKEQ. Trimming removed 4 bases from V and 0 bases from J, with 16 bases in between. The CDR3, as DNA: TGTGCCAGCAGCCGAGTGACCGTGGGGGGCTCTGGAAACACCATATATTTT. It encodes CASSRVTVGGSGNTIYF.

For this clone: This same CDR3 is encoded by further DNA sequences in the sample. CDR3 nucleotides: TGTGCCAGCAGCCACCAAGCGGGCGGCTCCTACAATGAGCAGTTCTTC. Translation: CASSHQAGGSYNEQFF. J is TRBJ2-1 and V is TRBV27; possible D gene TRBD2, 6 bases. V was pared by 6 bases and J by 0 bases, with 15 bases between. This CDR3 region has 16 residues. Germline CDR1 and CDR2: MNHEY and SMNVEV (reference sequence).

The chain uses TRBV4-2 and TRBJ2-1, with TRBD2 matching 13 bases. The CDR3 totals 18 residues. Germline CDR1 reads LGHNA; CDR2 reads YNFKEQ. With V trimmed by 3 bases and J by 8 bases, 13 bases remained unmatched. CDR3 residues: CASSHNQLAGGPGDEQFF. CDR3 DNA: TGTGCCAGCAGCCATAATCAACTAGCGGGAGGGCCGGGGGATGAGCAGTTCTTC.

The chain is built from TRBV28 and TRBJ2-5, with D perhaps given as TRBD1 or TRBD2 (5 bases each). The CDR3 has 16 residues. Trimming stripped 4 bases from V and 5 bases from J, with 20 bases between. CDR1 and CDR2 (germline): MDHEN, SYDVKM. The CDR3 DNA reads as TGTGCCAGCAGTTCCCCGGGGCAAAATGGTCGGGAGACCCAGTACTTC. Its translation is CASSSPGQNGRETQYF. Together with reference TRBV28 and TRBJ2-5, the CDR3 gives the full variable domain: DVKVTQSSRYLVKRTGEKVFLECVQDMDHENMFWYRQDPGLGLRLIYFSYDVKMKEKGDIPEGYSVSREKKERFSLILESASTNQTSMYLCASSSPGQNGRETQYFGPGTRLLVL.

The rearrangement joins TRBV30 to TRBJ1-4; D might be TRBD1 (6 bases). V was shortened by 8 bases and J by 4 bases, with 17 bases between the two germline ends. Germline assignment: CDR1 GTSNPN and CDR2 SVGIG (reference sequence). This CDR3 region has 14 residues. The DNA of the CDR3 is TGTGCCCAAGGGGGGGCAGGGTTTAATGAAAAACTGTTTTTT. Translating it yields CAQGGAGFNEKLFF.

CDR3 amino acids: CASSYGRVGETQYF. Written as DNA, the CDR3 is TGTGCCAGCAGTTACGGGAGGGTGGGGGAGACCCAGTACTTC. The genes are TRBV6-6 and TRBJ2-5; 7 nucleotides match TRBD2. The CDR3 contains 14 residues. V lost 2 bases and J lost 5; bases outside the gene matches: 5. The germline V gene has CDR1 MNHNY and CDR2 SVGAGI (reference sequence).